The 24 T cell receptor beta chains below come from one sample, sequenced in a study of T-cell reconstitution after alpha-beta-depleted transplantation in children. Construction of the TCRbeta library involved unique molecular identifiers. TCRdb used MiXCR to reprocess the PCR reads, holding one entry per CDR3 protein. The sample has more than 450,000 distinct CDR3 sequences, 15% to 20% seen once. The sample consisted of PBMCs from the stem cell graft donor, taken from the stem cell graft. Receptors were obtained from a human donor who donated a stem cell graft to a child with acute lymphoblastic leukemia.

The chain links TRBV4-1 to TRBJ2-1, with 9 bases fitting TRBD2. The germline gives CDR1 MGHRA, CDR2 YSYEKL. The CDR3 length is 14 residues. V dropped 4 bases and J dropped 8; count of bases not matched to a gene: 6. CDR3 bases: TGCGCCAGCAGCCGACCTAGCGGGATGGATGAGCAGTTCTTC. Protein: CASSRPSGMDEQFF.

This clonotype was counted between two and nine times. The chain carries TRBV18 and TRBJ2-1; D gene ambiguous. CDR1 and CDR2 (germline): KGHSH, LQKENI. V lost 5 bases and J lost 5, with 4 bases in between. The CDR3 covers 11 residues. This CDR3 reads CASSWHNEQFF. The CDR3 bases are TGTGCCAGCTCATGGCACAATGAGCAGTTCTTC.

The CDR3 coding sequence is TGCGCCAGCAGCCCGTCTATGAGGGAGACCCAGTACTTC. It is translated as CASSPSMRETQYF. The rearrangement links TRBV5-1 to TRBJ2-5; no reliable D call. CDR1 is SGHRS, CDR2 YFSETQ, per germline. V lost 4 bases to trimming and J lost 5 bases, with 12 bases between them. This CDR3 is 13 amino acids long.

The gene calls are TRBV7-2 and TRBJ2-1; 10 nucleotides align to TRBD2. Looked up from germline, CDR1 is SGHTA and CDR2 is FQGNSA. This CDR3 is 17 amino acids long. Trimming at V came to 5 bases and at J to 3 bases, leaving 10 bases not matched to a gene. This CDR3 reads CASSQSSGSSLYNEQFF. The CDR3 DNA reads as TGTGCCAGCAGCCAGTCTAGCGGGAGTTCCCTCTACAATGAGCAGTTCTTC. Drawing the rest from reference TRBV7-2 and TRBJ2-1, the complete variable domain is GAGVSQSPSNKVTEKGKDVELRCDPISGHTALYWYRQSLGQGLEFLIYFQGNSAPDKSGLPSDRFSAERTGGSVSTLTIQRTQQEDSAVYLCASSQSSGSSLYNEQFFGPGTRLTVL.

This chain joins TRBV15 and TRBJ2-1, with D perhaps TRBD2 (5 bases). The germline gives CDR1 LNHNV, CDR2 YYDKDF (reference sequence). The CDR3 runs 15 residues. V lost 1 base and J 3 bases, leaving 10 bases between the germline ends. DNA of the CDR3: TGTGCCACCAGCAGAGTCGCCGACTACTACAATGAGCAGTTCTTC. This sequence encodes CATSRVADYYNEQFF.

This clonotype was counted between two and nine times. The chain links TRBV5-1 to TRBJ2-1; 13 positions agree with TRBD2. The CDR3 extends over 16 amino acids. The V segment lost 0 bases and the J segment 5 bases; nucleotides outside the gene matches: 2. Germline V lookup: CDR1 SGHRS, CDR2 YFSETQ. The CDR3 coding sequence is TGCGCCAGCAGCTTGGGGGGGACTAGCGGGAACAATGAGCAGTTCTTC. Encoded protein: CASSLGGTSGNNEQFF.

This clonotype was seen only a few times. The chain recombines TRBV4-1 with TRBJ1-2; D might be TRBD1 (6 bases). Per germline, CDR1 MGHRA and CDR2 YSYEKL. Trimming removed 2 bases from V and 2 bases from J, with 9 bases in between. There are 14 residues in the CDR3. CDR3 nucleotides: TGCGCCAGCAGCCAAACCACAGGGAACTATGGCTACACCTTC. Amino acid sequence: CASSQTTGNYGYTF.

The chain joins TRBV3-1 to TRBJ1-2, with TRBD1 as a possible D gene (5 bases). The germline V gene has CDR1 LGHDT and CDR2 YNNKEL (reference sequence). V dropped 6 bases and J dropped 0 bases, with 26 bases sitting between them. The CDR3 covers 19 residues. As DNA, the CDR3 is TGTGCCAGCAGTTTTGAGATTGGCGCAGGGTCCCGAGCTAACTATGGCTACACCTTC. Amino acid sequence: CASSFEIGAGSRANYGYTF.

This clonotype showed up many times. J is TRBJ2-4 and V is TRBV20-1; D is perhaps TRBD2 (6 bases). The germline V gene encodes CDR1 DFQATT and CDR2 SNEGSKA (reference sequence). The CDR3 spans 15 residues. V lost 3 bases, J lost 0 bases, and 12 bases lay in between. The CDR3 nucleotides are TGCAGTGCTAGGCCGGGACTCCTAGCCAAAAACATTCAGTACTTC. It specifies CSARPGLLAKNIQYF.

This clonotype was observed a few times. V usage is TRBV29-1 and J usage is TRBJ1-1; 8 bases line up with TRBD1. V was pared by 3 bases and J by 9 bases, with 12 bases of the junction left unmatched. The CDR3 sequence is 14 residues long. Germline V gene data show CDR1 as SQVTM and CDR2 as ANQGSEA. CDR3 nucleotides: TGCAGCGTTGATTCGGGGGGGACAGGAATTAAAGCTTTCTTT. The encoded protein is CSVDSGGTGIKAFF.

The chain has TRBV29-1 and TRBJ2-7; D is possibly TRBD2 (5 bases). The CDR3 contains 13 residues. In germline, CDR1 is SQVTM, CDR2 ANQGSEA. Trimming removed 4 bases from V and 2 bases from J, with 12 bases in between. CDR3 loop: CSVVRRAPYEQYF. The DNA for the CDR3 is TGCAGCGTTGTACGGCGGGCCCCCTACGAGCAGTACTTC.

This chain joins TRBV7-2 and TRBJ2-7; D is possibly TRBD2 (6 bases). Trimming shortened V by 4 bases and J by 2 bases, and 18 bases separated the two germline ends. The CDR3 extends over 16 amino acids. Germline CDR1 reads SGHTA; CDR2 reads FQGNSA. This chain's CDR3 is CASSSGLGRGAYEQYF. Written as DNA, the CDR3 is TGTGCCAGCAGCTCGGGATTAGGGCGGGGAGCCTACGAGCAGTACTTC.

This clonotype occurred a few times. The chain couples TRBV5-1 to TRBJ2-1, with 11 bases aligning to TRBD2. V was pared by 6 bases and J by 3 bases, with 14 bases of the junction left unmatched. Per the germline V gene, CDR1 is SGHRS and CDR2 is YFSETQ. This CDR3 comprises 18 residues. DNA for the CDR3: TGCGCCAGCAACATGCCGGATAGCGGGAGGGCGGTCTACAATGAGCAGTTCTTC. It codes for CASNMPDSGRAVYNEQFF.

The chain joins TRBV20-1 to TRBJ2-7; tentative D call: TRBD2 (5 bases). CDR1 and CDR2 (germline): DFQATT, SNEGSKA (reference sequence). The V end lost 4 bases, the J end lost 3 bases, and 19 bases lay between the germline ends. The CDR3 spans 15 residues. The CDR3 nucleotides read TGCAGTGCTAAATCTGGGGTAGGACTCAACTACGAGCAGTACTTC. Its protein product is CSAKSGVGLNYEQYF.

J is TRBJ2-2 and V is TRBV10-2; D is possibly TRBD1 or TRBD2 (6 bases each). The CDR3 spans 16 residues. Germline V gene data show CDR1 as WSHSY and CDR2 as SAAADI. Trimming took off 3 bases at V and 5 bases at J, with 16 bases between the two ends. The CDR3: CASSDRGRSRTGELFF. CDR3 sequence (DNA): TGCGCCAGCAGTGATCGGGGGCGGTCGCGGACCGGGGAGCTGTTTTTT.

The sample holds a few counts of this clonotype. The V call is TRBV5-1, the J call TRBJ2-1; 9 nucleotides match TRBD1. The CDR3 is 16 amino acids. Germline CDR1 and CDR2: SGHRS and YFSETQ. V shed 7 bases and J 5 bases; nucleotides not matched to a gene: 13. The CDR3: CASFLGQGRINNEQFF. The CDR3, as DNA: TGCGCCAGCTTTTTGGGACAGGGACGGATTAACAATGAGCAGTTCTTC.

This chain connects TRBV20-1 to TRBJ2-7, with 7 bases fitting TRBD2. CDR1 is DFQATT and CDR2 is SNEGSKA in the germline V gene (reference sequence). The CDR3 covers 16 residues. Trimming took 3 bases from V and 0 from J; bases not matched to a gene: 11. CDR3 in amino acids: CSASESPRGSSYEQYF. In DNA, the CDR3 is TGCAGTGCTAGTGAGTCTCCGCGGGGGTCCTCCTACGAGCAGTACTTC.

There are a few counts of this clonotype. The CDR3 nucleotides are TGTGCCAGCAGTCCGTACCAGAGGAGGGGGTTCTTC. Translated: CASSPYQRRGFF. This sequence joins TRBV27 and TRBJ2-1, with D possibly matching TRBD2 (6 bases). The germline V and J ends were trimmed by 5 bases and 15 bases, with 17 bases remaining between them. The CDR3 length is 12 residues. The germline gives CDR1 MNHEY, CDR2 SMNVEV (reference sequence).

This chain links TRBV7-9 with TRBJ2-3; D might be TRBD2 (6 bases). In germline, CDR1 is SEHNR, CDR2 FQNEAQ (reference sequence). The CDR3 has 16 residues. Trimming shortened V by 0 bases and J by 1 base, and 11 bases separated the two germline ends. The CDR3 nucleotides are TGTGCCAGCAGCTTAGCGGTCTCGGGGGGCACAGATACGCAGTATTTT. As protein: CASSLAVSGGTDTQYF.

J is TRBJ1-4 and V is TRBV7-9; a weak D match, TRBD1 (5 bases). Germline V gene lookup returns CDR1 SEHNR and CDR2 FQNEAQ (reference sequence). V lost 5 bases to trimming and J lost 3 bases, with 16 bases between them. The CDR3 length is 16 residues. CDR3 DNA sequence: TGTGCCAGCAGCCCCAACACCCCGGGACCTAATGAAAAACTGTTTTTT. Residues: CASSPNTPGPNEKLFF.

As DNA, the CDR3 is TGTGCCAGCAGCTTAAACTTGAACACCGGGGAGCTGTTTTTT. Translating it yields CASSLNLNTGELFF. This sequence joins TRBV7-9 and TRBJ2-2; D unresolved. CDR3 length: 14 amino acids. The germline V gene has CDR1 SEHNR and CDR2 FQNEAQ (reference sequence). Trimming left V 2 bases short and J 1 base short, with 5 bases between.

In nucleotides, the CDR3 is TGCGCCAGCAGCCCCGGGGGGTCGGGAGCGGTCTACAATGAGCAGTTCTTC. It yields the protein CASSPGGSGAVYNEQFF. The chain has TRBV4-1 and TRBJ2-1; the match to TRBD2 covers 7 bases. Trimming took 4 bases from V and 3 from J; bases not matched to a gene: 12. The CDR3 length is 17 residues. Looked up from germline, CDR1 is MGHRA and CDR2 is YSYEKL.

This clonotype appeared a few times. The chain has TRBV9 and TRBJ2-4; D remains ambiguous. The V end lost 3 bases, the J end lost 5 bases, and 6 bases lay between the germline ends. The CDR3 is 12 amino acids. The germline CDR1 and CDR2 sequences are SGDLS and YYNGEE. CDR3 nucleotide sequence: TGTGCCAGCAGCGGCGATGAAAACATTCAGTACTTC. It translates to CASSGDENIQYF.

This rearrangement joins TRBV10-3 to TRBJ2-5; 10 bases align to TRBD1. CDR1 and CDR2 (germline): ENHRY, SYGVKD. This CDR3 spans 15 amino acids. With 6 bases clipped from V and 2 bases from J, the junction kept 6 bases outside the gene matches. CDR3 in amino acids: CAIRAGTGDQETQYF. The CDR3 nucleotides are TGTGCCATCAGGGCCGGGACAGGGGATCAAGAGACCCAGTACTTC.